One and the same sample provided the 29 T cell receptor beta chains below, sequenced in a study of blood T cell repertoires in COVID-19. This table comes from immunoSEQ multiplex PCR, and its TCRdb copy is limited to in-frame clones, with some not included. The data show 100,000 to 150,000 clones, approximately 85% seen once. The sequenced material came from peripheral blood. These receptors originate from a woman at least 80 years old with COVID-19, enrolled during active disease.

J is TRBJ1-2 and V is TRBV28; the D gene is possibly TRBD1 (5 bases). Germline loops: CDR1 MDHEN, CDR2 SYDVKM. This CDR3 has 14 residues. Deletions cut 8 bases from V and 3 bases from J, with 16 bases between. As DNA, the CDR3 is TGTGCCAGCTCACGTAGGGGTACCGACTATGGCTACACCTTC. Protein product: CASSRRGTDYGYTF.

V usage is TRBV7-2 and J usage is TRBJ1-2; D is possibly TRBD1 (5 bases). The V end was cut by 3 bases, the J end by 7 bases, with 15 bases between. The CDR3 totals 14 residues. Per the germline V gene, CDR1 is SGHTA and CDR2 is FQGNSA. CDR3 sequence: CASSFPGRDRGYTF. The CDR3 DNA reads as TGTGCCAGCAGCTTCCCAGGGAGGGATCGTGGCTACACCTTC. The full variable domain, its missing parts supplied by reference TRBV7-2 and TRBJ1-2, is GAGVSQSPSNKVTEKGKDVELRCDPISGHTALYWYRQSLGQGLEFLIYFQGNSAPDKSGLPSDRFSAERTGGSVSTLTIQRTQQEDSAVYLCASSFPGRDRGYTFGSGTRLTVV.

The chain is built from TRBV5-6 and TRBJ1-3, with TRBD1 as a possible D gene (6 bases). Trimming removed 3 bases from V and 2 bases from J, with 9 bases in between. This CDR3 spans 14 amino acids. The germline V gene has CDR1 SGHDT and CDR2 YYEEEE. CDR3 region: CASSSGQTGNTIYF. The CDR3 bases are TGTGCCAGCAGCTCAGGACAGACTGGAAACACCATATATTTT.

CDR3 sequence: CATSREQGDDEKLFF. CDR3 sequence (DNA): TGTGCCACCAGCAGGGAACAGGGTGACGATGAAAAACTGTTTTTT. This chain connects TRBV15 to TRBJ1-4; TRBD1 is a possible D gene (6 bases). Germline assignment: CDR1 LNHNV and CDR2 YYDKDF (reference sequence). CDR3 length: 15 amino acids. V was pared by 3 bases and J by 6 bases, with 14 bases between.

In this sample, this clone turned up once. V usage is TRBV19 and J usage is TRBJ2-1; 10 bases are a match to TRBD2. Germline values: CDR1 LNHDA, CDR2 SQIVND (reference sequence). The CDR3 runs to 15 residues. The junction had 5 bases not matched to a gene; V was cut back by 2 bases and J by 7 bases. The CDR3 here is CASSIRGLASNEQFF. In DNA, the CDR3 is TGTGCCAGTAGTATAAGGGGACTAGCGAGTAATGAGCAGTTCTTC.

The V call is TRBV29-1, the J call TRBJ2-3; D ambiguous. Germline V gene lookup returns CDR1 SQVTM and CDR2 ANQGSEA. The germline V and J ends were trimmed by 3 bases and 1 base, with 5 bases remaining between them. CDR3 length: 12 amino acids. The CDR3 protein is CSVERGTDTQYF. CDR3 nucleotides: TGCAGCGTTGAGAGAGGCACAGATACGCAGTATTTT.

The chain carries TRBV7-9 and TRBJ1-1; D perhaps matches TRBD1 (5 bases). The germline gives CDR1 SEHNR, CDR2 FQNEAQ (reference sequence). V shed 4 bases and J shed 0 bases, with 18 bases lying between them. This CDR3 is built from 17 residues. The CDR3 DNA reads TGTGCCAGCAGCTGGGTGGGGACTGACCGAATGAACACTGAAGCTTTCTTT. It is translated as CASSWVGTDRMNTEAFF.

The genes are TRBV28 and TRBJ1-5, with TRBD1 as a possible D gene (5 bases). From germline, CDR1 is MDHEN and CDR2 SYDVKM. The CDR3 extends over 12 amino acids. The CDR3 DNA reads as TGTGGGAGTTTCGGGGGAGTTCAGCCCCAGCATTTT. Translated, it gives CGSFGGVQPQHF.

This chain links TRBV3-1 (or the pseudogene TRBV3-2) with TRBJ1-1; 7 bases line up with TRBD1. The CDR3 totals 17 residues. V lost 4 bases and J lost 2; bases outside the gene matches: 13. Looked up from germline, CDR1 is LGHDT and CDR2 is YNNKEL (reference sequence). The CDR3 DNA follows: TGTGCCAGCAGCCCACCCGACAGGGCCTCCTCTAACACTGAAGCTTTCTTT. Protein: CASSPPDRASSNTEAFF.

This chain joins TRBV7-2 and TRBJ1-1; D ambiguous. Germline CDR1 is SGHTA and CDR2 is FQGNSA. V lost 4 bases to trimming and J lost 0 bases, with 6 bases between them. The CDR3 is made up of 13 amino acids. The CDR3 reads CASSSTMNTEAFF. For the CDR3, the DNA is TGTGCCAGCAGCTCAACTATGAACACTGAAGCTTTCTTT. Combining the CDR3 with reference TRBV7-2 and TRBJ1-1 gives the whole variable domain GAGVSQSPSNKVTEKGKDVELRCDPISGHTALYWYRQSLGQGLEFLIYFQGNSAPDKSGLPSDRFSAERTGGSVSTLTIQRTQQEDSAVYLCASSSTMNTEAFFGQGTRLTVV.

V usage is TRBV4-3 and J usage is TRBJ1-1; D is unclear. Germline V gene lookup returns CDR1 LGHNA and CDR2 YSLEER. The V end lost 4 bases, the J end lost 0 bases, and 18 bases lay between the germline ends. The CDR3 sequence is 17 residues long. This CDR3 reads CASSLGGHSTLNTEAFF. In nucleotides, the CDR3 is TGCGCCAGCAGCCTAGGAGGGCACAGCACGCTGAACACTGAAGCTTTCTTT.

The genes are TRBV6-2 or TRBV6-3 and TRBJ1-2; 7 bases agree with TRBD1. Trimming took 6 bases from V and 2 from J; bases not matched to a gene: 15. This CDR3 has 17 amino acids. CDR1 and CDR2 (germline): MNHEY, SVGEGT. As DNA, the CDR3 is TGTGCCAGCAGCCGCAACCCAACAGGGGCGAGGAACTATGGCTACACCTTC. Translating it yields CASSRNPTGARNYGYTF.

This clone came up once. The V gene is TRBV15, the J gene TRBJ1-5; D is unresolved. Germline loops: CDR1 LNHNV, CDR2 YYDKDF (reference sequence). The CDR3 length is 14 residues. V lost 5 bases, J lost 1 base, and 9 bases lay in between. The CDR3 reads CATSSEPSNQPQHF. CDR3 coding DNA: TGTGCCACCAGCTCAGAACCAAGCAATCAGCCCCAGCATTTT.

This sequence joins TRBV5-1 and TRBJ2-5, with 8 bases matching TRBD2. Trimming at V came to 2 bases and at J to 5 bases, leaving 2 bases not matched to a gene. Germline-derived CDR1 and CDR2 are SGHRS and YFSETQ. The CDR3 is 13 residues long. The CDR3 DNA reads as TGCGCCAGCAGCTTACCGGGAGGGGAGACCCAGTACTTC. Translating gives CASSLPGGETQYF.

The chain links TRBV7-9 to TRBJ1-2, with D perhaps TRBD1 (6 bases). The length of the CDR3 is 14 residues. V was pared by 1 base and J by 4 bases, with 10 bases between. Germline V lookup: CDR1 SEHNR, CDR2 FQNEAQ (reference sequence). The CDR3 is CASSLDRDFYGYTF. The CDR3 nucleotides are TGTGCCAGCAGCTTAGACAGGGATTTCTATGGCTACACCTTC.

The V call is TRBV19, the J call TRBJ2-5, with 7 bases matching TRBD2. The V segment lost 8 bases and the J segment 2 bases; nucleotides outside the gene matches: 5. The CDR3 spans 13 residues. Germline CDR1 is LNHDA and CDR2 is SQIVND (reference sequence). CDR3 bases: TGTGCCAGTCAAGGGCGGGAGCAAGAGACCCAGTACTTC. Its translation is CASQGREQETQYF.

Here the CDR3 DNA reads TGTGCCAGCAGCACCGCTAGCGGGAGGGTGAATGAGCAGTTCTTC. Translating gives CASSTASGRVNEQFF. J is TRBJ2-1 and V is TRBV7-8; TRBD2 matches at 12 bases. The CDR3 length is 15 residues. Germline assignment: CDR1 SGHVS and CDR2 FQNEAQ. J lost 7 bases, V lost 5 bases, and 6 bases had no gene match.

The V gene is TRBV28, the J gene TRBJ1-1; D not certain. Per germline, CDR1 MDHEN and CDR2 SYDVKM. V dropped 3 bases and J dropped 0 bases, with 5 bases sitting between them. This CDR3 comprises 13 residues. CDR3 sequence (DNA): TGTGCCAGCAGTTTGCCAGTGAACACTGAAGCTTTCTTT. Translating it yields CASSLPVNTEAFF.

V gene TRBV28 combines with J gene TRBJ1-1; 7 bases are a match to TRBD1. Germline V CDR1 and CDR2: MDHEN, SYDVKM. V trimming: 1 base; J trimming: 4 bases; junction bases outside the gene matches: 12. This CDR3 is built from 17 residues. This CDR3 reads CASSLYHRGLRITEAFF. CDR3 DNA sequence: TGTGCCAGCAGTTTATATCACAGGGGCCTGAGGATCACTGAAGCTTTCTTT. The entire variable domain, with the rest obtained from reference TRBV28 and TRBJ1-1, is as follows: DVKVTQSSRYLVKRTGEKVFLECVQDMDHENMFWYRQDPGLGLRLIYFSYDVKMKEKGDIPEGYSVSREKKERFSLILESASTNQTSMYLCASSLYHRGLRITEAFFGQGTRLTVV.

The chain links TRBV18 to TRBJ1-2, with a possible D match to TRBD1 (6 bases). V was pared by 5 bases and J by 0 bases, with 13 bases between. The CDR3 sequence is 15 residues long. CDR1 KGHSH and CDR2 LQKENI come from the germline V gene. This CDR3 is CASSLQRQANYGYTF. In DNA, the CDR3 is TGTGCCAGCTCATTACAGAGACAGGCTAACTATGGCTACACCTTC.

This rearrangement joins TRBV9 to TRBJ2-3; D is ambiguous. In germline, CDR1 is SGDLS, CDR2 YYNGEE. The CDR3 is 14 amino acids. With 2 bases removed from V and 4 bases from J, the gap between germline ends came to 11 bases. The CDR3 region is CASSVARSADTQYF. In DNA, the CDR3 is TGTGCCAGCAGCGTCGCCAGGTCCGCAGATACGCAGTATTTT.

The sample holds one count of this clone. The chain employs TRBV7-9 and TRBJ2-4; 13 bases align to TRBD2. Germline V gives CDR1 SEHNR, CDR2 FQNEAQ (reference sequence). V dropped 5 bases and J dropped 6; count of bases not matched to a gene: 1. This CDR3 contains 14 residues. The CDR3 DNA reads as TGTGCCAGCAGCAGGACTAGCGGGAGAAACATTCAGTACTTC. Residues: CASSRTSGRNIQYF.

The CDR3 DNA follows: TGTGCCAGCAGCTTACTACTCACCGGGGAGCTGTTTTTT. It encodes CASSLLLTGELFF. The chain carries TRBV7-9 and TRBJ2-2, with D unresolved. Trimming removed 2 bases at V and 4 bases at J, with 5 bases between. The CDR3 loop spans 13 amino acids. Germline loops: CDR1 SEHNR, CDR2 FQNEAQ (reference sequence).

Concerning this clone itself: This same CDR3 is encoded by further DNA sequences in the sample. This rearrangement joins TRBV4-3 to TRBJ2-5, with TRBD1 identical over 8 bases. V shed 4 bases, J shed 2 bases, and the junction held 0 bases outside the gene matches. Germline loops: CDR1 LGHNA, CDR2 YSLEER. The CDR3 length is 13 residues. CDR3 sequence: CASSRDRQETQYF. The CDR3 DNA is TGCGCCAGCAGCCGGGACAGGCAAGAGACCCAGTACTTC.

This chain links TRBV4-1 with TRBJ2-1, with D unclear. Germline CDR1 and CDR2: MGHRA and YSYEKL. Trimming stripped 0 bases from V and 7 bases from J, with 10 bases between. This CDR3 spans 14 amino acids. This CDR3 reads CASSQDLHGNEQFF. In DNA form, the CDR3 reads TGCGCCAGCAGCCAAGATCTCCACGGGAATGAGCAGTTCTTC.

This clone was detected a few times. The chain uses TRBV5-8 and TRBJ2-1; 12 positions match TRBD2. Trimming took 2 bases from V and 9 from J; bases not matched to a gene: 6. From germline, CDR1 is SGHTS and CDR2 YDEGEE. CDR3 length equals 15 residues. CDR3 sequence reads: CASSFLAGGPGEQFF. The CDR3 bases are TGTGCCAGCAGCTTCCTAGCGGGAGGGCCCGGTGAGCAGTTCTTC. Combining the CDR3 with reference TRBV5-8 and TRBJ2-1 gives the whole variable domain EAGVTQSPTHLIKTRGQQATLRCSPISGHTSVYWYQQALGLGLQFLLWYDEGEERNRGNFPPRFSGRQFPNYSSELNVNALELEDSALYLCASSFLAGGPGEQFFGPGTRLTVL.

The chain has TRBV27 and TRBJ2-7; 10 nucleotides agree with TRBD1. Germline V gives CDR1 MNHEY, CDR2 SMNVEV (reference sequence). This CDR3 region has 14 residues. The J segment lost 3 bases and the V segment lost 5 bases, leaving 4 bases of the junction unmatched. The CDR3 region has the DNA TGTGCCAGCAGTAGGGGACAGGGGATCTACGAGCAGTACTTC. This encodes CASSRGQGIYEQYF.

The CDR3 nucleotides are TGTGCCAGCAGTCCAGGGGGCGGGTTAGGAGCCAAAAACATTCAGTACTTC. This translates into CASSPGGGLGAKNIQYF. The V and J genes are TRBV28 and TRBJ2-4, with 8 bases that match TRBD1. The CDR3 loop spans 17 amino acids. J was trimmed by 0 bases and V by 5 bases; bases with no gene match: 9. CDR1 is MDHEN, CDR2 SYDVKM, per germline.

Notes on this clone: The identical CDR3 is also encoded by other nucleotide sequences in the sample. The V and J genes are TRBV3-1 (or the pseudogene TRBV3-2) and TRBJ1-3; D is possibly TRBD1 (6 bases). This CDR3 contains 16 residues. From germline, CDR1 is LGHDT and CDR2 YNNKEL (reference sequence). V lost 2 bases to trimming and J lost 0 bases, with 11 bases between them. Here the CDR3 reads CASSQQGHISGNTIYF. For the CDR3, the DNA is TGTGCCAGCAGCCAACAGGGACATATCTCTGGAAACACCATATATTTT.